These T cell receptor beta chains were read from a single sample in a study of CD8+CD57+ T cells in acquired aplastic anemia. TCRdb recomputed calls from the reads with MiXCR, one row per CDR3 protein. The table lists 400,000 to 500,000 distinct CDR3 sequences, around 68% of them singletons. Sequenced: sorted CD4+, CD8+, or CD8+CD57+ T cells (not recorded which) from PBMCs. These receptor sequences come from a human donor in good health, serving as a control. Each CDR3 is given with its conserved first and last residue. The order of the fields is J gene, clone size, V gene, D gene, CDR3 DNA, CDR3 protein. The D gene is left open where the match is weak. For some rows the clone size is stated as once, few or many, or as a class when expanded; others skip it.

j_gene: TRBJ2-2; abundance: .; v_gene: TRBV20-1; d_gene: .; CDR3nt: TGCAGTGCTAGTTCACAGATAAGTGCGAACACCGGGGAGCTGTCTTGG; CDR3aa: CSASSQISANTGELSW
j_gene: TRBJ2-1; abundance: many; v_gene: TRBV7-2; d_gene: TRBD2; CDR3nt: TGTGCCAGCAGCTTAGTAGCGGGGCCCTACAATGAGCAGTTCTTC; CDR3aa: CASSLVAGPYNEQFF
j_gene: TRBJ2-1; abundance: .; v_gene: TRBV7-9; d_gene: TRBD1; CDR3nt: TGTGCCAGCAGCACCGGGGGACAGGCCTGGGACAATGAGCAGTTCTTC; CDR3aa: CASSTGGQAWDNEQFF
j_gene: TRBJ1-3; abundance: .; v_gene: TRBV29-1; d_gene: .; CDR3nt: TGCAGCGTTCCGGAAACAGGAAGCACCATATATTTT; CDR3aa: CSVPETGSTIYF
j_gene: TRBJ2-7; abundance: few; v_gene: TRBV15; d_gene: TRBD1; CDR3nt: TGTGCCACCAGCAGAGGGACAGGGGCATACGAGCAGTACTTC; CDR3aa: CATSRGTGAYEQYF
j_gene: TRBJ1-1; abundance: .; v_gene: TRBV10-1; d_gene: .; CDR3nt: TGCGCCAGCAGGGCATCCGGGCGGACTGACGCTTTCTTT; CDR3aa: CASRASGRTDAFF
j_gene: TRBJ1-1; abundance: .; v_gene: TRBV5-1; d_gene: .; CDR3nt: TGCGCCAGCAGCTCCACCCCAGGGAAAAGAGCTTTCTTT; CDR3aa: CASSSTPGKRAFF
j_gene: TRBJ1-5; abundance: .; v_gene: TRBV11-1; d_gene: .; CDR3nt: TGTGCCAGCCGCAGGCAAAGCAATCAGCCCCAGCATTTT; CDR3aa: CASRRQSNQPQHF
j_gene: TRBJ1-2; abundance: .; v_gene: TRBV20-1; d_gene: .; CDR3nt: TGCAGTGCTACCCCGCCAAGGGCTAGTTATGGCTACACCTTC; CDR3aa: CSATPPRASYGYTF
j_gene: TRBJ2-6; abundance: .; v_gene: TRBV29-1; d_gene: .; CDR3nt: TGCGTCACCTACTCTGGGGCCAACGTCCTGACTTTC; CDR3aa: CVTYSGANVLTF
j_gene: TRBJ2-2; abundance: many; v_gene: TRBV7-2; d_gene: TRBD1; CDR3nt: TGTGCCAGCAGCTTGGGACAGGGAGGCACCGGGGAGCTGTTTTTT; CDR3aa: CASSLGQGGTGELFF
j_gene: TRBJ2-1; abundance: .; v_gene: TRBV7-9; d_gene: .; CDR3nt: TGTGCCAGCAGCGCATCGGGGAACAACAATGAGCAGTTCTTC; CDR3aa: CASSASGNNNEQFF
j_gene: TRBJ2-5; abundance: .; v_gene: TRBV5-5; d_gene: .; CDR3nt: TGTGCCAGCAGCTTCCTCTTCGTAGGACAAGAGACCCAGTACTTC; CDR3aa: CASSFLFVGQETQYF
j_gene: TRBJ2-5; abundance: .; v_gene: TRBV7-2; d_gene: .; CDR3nt: TGTGCCAGCAGTCAAGTCGGGGTGGAGAAGCAGTACTTC; CDR3aa: CASSQVGVEKQYF
j_gene: TRBJ2-5; abundance: .; v_gene: TRBV20-1; d_gene: .; CDR3nt: TGCAGTGCTAGCCGGCAGGGGACGACCGAGACCCAGTACTTC; CDR3aa: CSASRQGTTETQYF
j_gene: TRBJ2-3; abundance: many; v_gene: TRBV4-1; d_gene: .; CDR3nt: TGCGCCAGCAGCCCAATACAATTTTCTAGCACAGATACGCAGTATTTT; CDR3aa: CASSPIQFSSTDTQYF
j_gene: TRBJ1-1; abundance: few; v_gene: TRBV29-1; d_gene: .; CDR3nt: TGCAGCGTTCGGGTAGGGGGAGACACTGAAGCTTTCTTT; CDR3aa: CSVRVGGDTEAFF
j_gene: TRBJ2-5; abundance: many; v_gene: TRBV5-6; d_gene: .; CDR3nt: TGTGCCAGCAGCTCCGGACTAAACCAAGAGACCCAGTACTTC; CDR3aa: CASSSGLNQETQYF
j_gene: TRBJ1-2; abundance: .; v_gene: TRBV7-2; d_gene: .; CDR3nt: TGCGCCAGCAGCTTGGGTACAGGGTTGGACCATGGCTTCACCTTC; CDR3aa: CASSLGTGLDHGFTF
j_gene: TRBJ1-2; abundance: .; v_gene: TRBV9; d_gene: .; CDR3nt: TGTGCCAGCAGTGGAACCGGGACGGTCGAAGGCTACACCTTC; CDR3aa: CASSGTGTVEGYTF
j_gene: TRBJ1-6; abundance: .; v_gene: TRBV7-2; d_gene: .; CDR3nt: TGCGCCAGCAGCTCTACTGGAAACACCATATATCTTGGACACTTT; CDR3aa: CASSSTGNTIYLGHF
j_gene: TRBJ2-1; abundance: .; v_gene: TRBV10-3; d_gene: .; CDR3nt: TGCGCCATCACCTCTACAGGGTGGGGAAGCAATGAGCAGTTCTTC; CDR3aa: CAITSTGWGSNEQFF
j_gene: TRBJ2-3; abundance: once; v_gene: TRBV6-5; d_gene: .; CDR3nt: TGTGCCACTAAAGAAAGGGCTGGGAGTACAGATACGCAGTATTTT; CDR3aa: CATKERAGSTDTQYF
j_gene: TRBJ1-1; abundance: .; v_gene: TRBV20-1; d_gene: .; CDR3nt: TGCAGTGCAAGGAGGCCAGATTACGAGCAAGCTTTCTTT; CDR3aa: CSARRPDYEQAFF
j_gene: TRBJ2-7; abundance: few; v_gene: TRBV25-1; d_gene: TRBD2; CDR3nt: TGTGCCAGCAGTGCTGGGACTAGCGGGGGGGCTGGCGAGCAGTACTTC; CDR3aa: CASSAGTSGGAGEQYF
j_gene: TRBJ2-1; abundance: .; v_gene: TRBV19; d_gene: TRBD2; CDR3nt: TGTGCCAGTAGTACAGTAGCGGGGGGGTTTTACAATGAGCAGTTCTTC; CDR3aa: CASSTVAGGFYNEQFF
j_gene: TRBJ2-5; abundance: .; v_gene: TRBV20-1; d_gene: TRBD1; CDR3nt: TGCAGTGCTAGGGACAGGGGTATAAATGCCCAGTACTTC; CDR3aa: CSARDRGINAQYF
j_gene: TRBJ1-2; abundance: once; v_gene: TRBV7-2; d_gene: .; CDR3nt: TGTGCCAGCAGCCGACAGGCGCCCTACGAGCAGTACTTCACCTTC; CDR3aa: CASSRQAPYEQYFTF
j_gene: TRBJ2-3; abundance: many; v_gene: TRBV6-6; d_gene: .; CDR3nt: TGTGCCAGCAGACACACAGATACGCAGTATTTT; CDR3aa: CASRHTDTQYF
j_gene: TRBJ1-4; abundance: .; v_gene: TRBV5-1; d_gene: .; CDR3nt: TGCGCCAGCAGCGACCAAGGGGGGAGCGGTGAAAAACTGTTTTTT; CDR3aa: CASSDQGGSGEKLFF
j_gene: TRBJ2-3; abundance: .; v_gene: TRBV7-2; d_gene: .; CDR3nt: .; CDR3aa: CASSFYICSAPEQGAGTDTQYF
j_gene: TRBJ2-2; abundance: many; v_gene: TRBV7-3; d_gene: .; CDR3nt: TGTGCCAGCAGCTTAAACGGGGGCGCGAACACCGGGGAGCTGTTTTTT; CDR3aa: CASSLNGGANTGELFF
j_gene: TRBJ1-3; abundance: .; v_gene: TRBV12-5; d_gene: .; CDR3nt: TGTGCTAGTGGTACTCTCCCCCGGGGGGGGGCAGACACCATATATTTT; CDR3aa: CASGTLPRGGADTIYF
j_gene: TRBJ2-7; abundance: .; v_gene: TRBV5-1; d_gene: .; CDR3nt: TGCGCCACCAGCCTGGGGTCGGGGATAAACTACGAGCAGTACTTC; CDR3aa: CATSLGSGINYEQYF
j_gene: TRBJ2-5; abundance: .; v_gene: TRBV7-6; d_gene: .; CDR3nt: TGTGCCAGCAGCACATTAGCTTCGGAGACCCAGTACTTC; CDR3aa: CASSTLASETQYF
j_gene: TRBJ2-1; abundance: .; v_gene: TRBV10-2; d_gene: TRBD1; CDR3nt: TGCGCCAGCAGTGCCAGGGGGCTCTCCTACAATGAGCAGTTCTTC; CDR3aa: CASSARGLSYNEQFF
j_gene: TRBJ1-6; abundance: .; v_gene: TRBV5-5; d_gene: .; CDR3nt: TGTGCCAGCAGCTTGGATCTGGATCGTAATTCACCCCTCCACTTT; CDR3aa: CASSLDLDRNSPLHF
j_gene: TRBJ2-7; abundance: .; v_gene: TRBV5-8; d_gene: .; CDR3nt: TGTGCCAGCAGCTTGGCTAAGACCCTGGGGGAGCAGTACTTC; CDR3aa: CASSLAKTLGEQYF
j_gene: TRBJ2-7; abundance: many; v_gene: TRBV7-9; d_gene: .; CDR3nt: TGTGCCAGCAGGAACACCTACGAGCAGTACTTC; CDR3aa: CASRNTYEQYF
j_gene: TRBJ1-2; abundance: .; v_gene: TRBV12-3/TRBV12-4; d_gene: TRBD1; CDR3nt: TGTGCCAGCAGTTTAGCCGGGGGACAGGCTAACTATGGCTACACCTTC; CDR3aa: CASSLAGGQANYGYTF
j_gene: TRBJ2-3; abundance: once; v_gene: TRBV19; d_gene: .; CDR3nt: TGTGCCAGTAACTTGATGGCGGCATCCACAGATACGCAGTATTTT; CDR3aa: CASNLMAASTDTQYF
j_gene: TRBJ2-6; abundance: once; v_gene: TRBV7-3; d_gene: .; CDR3nt: .; CDR3aa: CASSLPLSPLHFGF
j_gene: TRBJ1-5; abundance: many; v_gene: TRBV19; d_gene: .; CDR3nt: TGTGCCAGTAGTATAGCTTCGAATCAGCCCCAGCATTTT; CDR3aa: CASSIASNQPQHF
j_gene: TRBJ2-1; abundance: .; v_gene: TRBV20-1; d_gene: .; CDR3nt: TGCAGTGCTCCCGCAGTAAACTGCGCACCTGAGCAGTTCTTC; CDR3aa: CSAPAVNCAPEQFF